The rows below give T cell receptor beta chains drawn from one sample of a study of T cell responses to AZD1222 COVID-19 vaccine. Assay: immunoSEQ multiplex PCR; the TCRdb copy retains only in-frame clones and omits some. Altogether around 130,000 clones are present, about 93% being singletons, with the ten largest covering 5% to 5.5%. Sequenced here: peripheral blood, sampled on day 0 of AZD1222 vaccination. The source is an adult in good health. CDR3s include the opening cysteine and the closing phenylalanine or tryptophan. D genes are given only for firm matches. Expanded clones get a size class; other rows say once, few or many, or leave the size out.

D	V	size	J	CDR3	DNA
TRBD2	TRBV20-1	once	TRBJ2-1	CSASNPTSGRHNEQFF	TGCAGTGCTAGTAACCCGACTAGCGGGAGGCACAATGAGCAGTTCTTC
.	TRBV7-9	.	TRBJ2-1	CASSPGRGEQFF	TGTGCCAGCAGCCCTGGACGGGGTGAGCAGTTCTTC
TRBD2	TRBV7-2	once	TRBJ2-3	CASSLSGKLAVLYF	TGTGCCAGCAGCTTGTCGGGCAAACTAGCGGTCCTGTATTTT
TRBD2	TRBV7-8	.	TRBJ2-3	CASSPRVGAGGLIDTQYF	TGTGCCAGCAGCCCCAGGGTAGGAGCGGGGGGGCTTATTGATACGCAGTATTTT
TRBD2	TRBV2	.	TRBJ2-6	CASRFGGVSGANVLTF	TGTGCCAGCAGGTTCGGGGGGGTCTCTGGGGCCAACGTCCTGACTTTC
.	TRBV19	few	TRBJ1-1	CASTPGRNTEAFF	TGTGCCAGTACCCCGGGTCGGAACACTGAAGCTTTCTTT
.	TRBV5-8	.	TRBJ1-4	CASSLERGISNEKLFF	TGTGCCAGCAGCTTGGAGAGGGGTATTTCTAATGAAAAACTGTTTTTT
TRBD1	TRBV5-1	.	TRBJ1-2	CASSVARDRGLIDGYTF	TGCGCCAGCAGCGTTGCCCGGGACAGGGGGTTGATTGATGGCTACACCTTC
.	TRBV4-2	medium-sized	TRBJ2-5	CASSQGSRGKETQYF	TGTGCCAGCAGCCAGGGATCGCGCGGGAAGGAGACCCAGTACTTC
.	TRBV29-1	.	TRBJ2-2	CSVFGVAGELFF	TGCAGCGTTTTTGGCGTGGCCGGGGAGCTGTTTTTT
TRBD1	TRBV2	.	TRBJ2-7	CASSGDRGSYEQYF	TGTGCCAGCAGCGGGGACAGGGGATCCTACGAGCAGTACTTC
TRBD2	TRBV2	once	TRBJ2-2	CASSERASGGPNTGELFF	TGTGCCAGCAGTGAACGTGCTAGCGGGGGGCCCAACACCGGGGAGCTGTTTTTT
.	TRBV27	.	TRBJ2-1	CASRLGNDEQFF	TGTGCCAGCAGACTCGGCAACGATGAGCAGTTCTTC
.	TRBV4-3	.	TRBJ1-1	CASSQDGHTEAFF	TGCGCCAGCAGCCAAGACGGACACACTGAAGCTTTCTTT
TRBD1	TRBV6-5	once	TRBJ1-3	CASRVQGASGNTIYF	TGTGCCAGCAGGGTACAGGGGGCTTCAGGAAACACCATATATTTT
.	TRBV30	once	TRBJ2-2	CAWSPPGSGELFF	TGTGCCTGGAGTCCTCCAGGGTCCGGGGAGCTGTTTTTT
.	TRBV11-2	.	TRBJ1-3	CASSPNRDTIYF	TGTGCCAGCAGCCCAAATCGAGACACCATATATTTT
.	TRBV19	.	TRBJ1-5	CASTPQVLNQPQHF	TGTGCCAGTACTCCCCAAGTATTGAATCAGCCCCAGCATTTT
TRBD1	TRBV10-3	.	TRBJ2-2	CAIQQTGNPGELFF	TGTGCCATCCAACAGACAGGGAATCCCGGGGAGCTGTTTTTT
TRBD2	TRBV5-1	once	TRBJ2-2	CASSLASGGLSTGELFF	TGCGCCAGCAGCTTGGCTAGCGGGGGACTCAGCACCGGGGAGCTGTTTTTT
.	TRBV7-8	.	TRBJ1-3	CASSLGNTIYF	TGTGCCAGCAGCCTTGGAAACACCATATATTTT
.	TRBV5-4	once	TRBJ1-1	CASSLGQDRFENTEAFF	TGTGCCAGCAGCTTGGGACAGGACCGTTTTGAGAATACTGAAGCTTTCTTT
.	TRBV5-1	.	TRBJ2-3	CASSLMGTDTQYF	TGCGCCAGCAGCTTGATGGGGACAGATACGCAGTATTTT
.	TRBV27	.	TRBJ2-3	CASSFHGGGVADTQYF	TGTGCCAGCAGTTTCCATGGAGGGGGCGTAGCAGATACGCAGTATTTT
.	TRBV5-5	once	TRBJ2-5	CASSFSDEQYF	TGTGCCAGCAGCTTTTCCGATGAGCAGTACTTC
.	TRBV3-1/TRBV3-2	.	TRBJ1-2	CASSQDGWGGGYTF	TGTGCCAGCAGCCAAGATGGCTGGGGGGGCGGCTACACCTTC
.	TRBV24-1	.	TRBJ1-2	CATSDLTSYGYTF	TGTGCCACCAGTGATTTGACCAGCTATGGCTACACCTTC
.	TRBV21-1	.	TRBJ2-1	CASSKGAGVEQFF	TGTGCCAGCAGCAAAGGGGCCGGGGTGGAGCAGTTCTTC
.	TRBV27	.	TRBJ2-2	CASKSANTGELFF	TGTGCCAGCAAGAGCGCGAACACCGGGGAGCTGTTTTTT
.	TRBV27	.	TRBJ2-7	CASSFSLLSSYEQYF	TGTGCCAGCAGTTTTTCGCTCTTGTCCTCCTACGAGCAGTACTTC
TRBD1	TRBV5-1	.	TRBJ1-2	CASRKDRGSQGYTF	TGCGCCAGCCGAAAGGACAGGGGGTCCCAGGGCTACACCTTC
TRBD2	TRBV11-2	.	TRBJ2-5	CASSYLAGQREETQYF	TGTGCCAGCAGCTACTTAGCGGGTCAAAGGGAGGAGACCCAGTACTTC
TRBD2	TRBV10-3	.	TRBJ2-1	CAISETRTSGKDEQFF	TGTGCCATCAGTGAGACCCGGACTAGCGGGAAGGATGAGCAGTTCTTC
.	TRBV19	.	TRBJ1-5	CASKIEGGNQPQHF	TGTGCCAGTAAGATTGAGGGTGGCAATCAGCCCCAGCATTTT
TRBD1	TRBV28	.	TRBJ1-2	CASRPNLGTVGYTF	TGTGCCAGCAGACCGAACCTCGGGACAGTTGGCTACACCTTC
.	TRBV15	.	TRBJ2-7	CATSSHDSWASQYEQYF	TGTGCCACCAGCAGTCACGACAGTTGGGCCTCACAATACGAGCAGTACTTC
.	TRBV25-1	once	TRBJ1-1	CASSGSWGANTEAFF	TGTGCCAGCAGTGGTTCATGGGGGGCGAACACTGAAGCTTTCTTT
TRBD1	TRBV7-8	.	TRBJ2-4	CASSFYRGLNIQYF	TGTGCCAGCAGCTTTTACAGGGGTTTGAACATTCAGTACTTC
.	TRBV7-2	.	TRBJ2-3	CASTVQARTDTQYF	TGTGCCAGCACCGTACAAGCCCGCACAGATACGCAGTATTTT
.	TRBV7-9	once	TRBJ1-6	CASSLLRRLTPLHF	TGTGCCAGCAGCTTATTGCGGAGGCTTACACCCCTCCACTTT
.	TRBV7-2	.	TRBJ2-7	CASSLIAVSSYEQYF	TGTGCCAGCAGCTTAATTGCGGTTAGCTCCTACGAGCAGTACTTC
.	TRBV7-2	once	TRBJ2-1	CASSFRHEQFF	TGTGCCAGCAGTTTCCGGCATGAGCAGTTCTTC
.	TRBV5-1	.	TRBJ1-2	CASSLSGDEFSGYTF	TGCGCCAGCAGCTTGTCAGGGGACGAATTTAGTGGCTACACCTTC
.	TRBV6-5	once	TRBJ2-2	CASSYFGELFF	TGTGCCAGCAGTTATTTCGGGGAGCTGTTTTTT
.	TRBV5-6	.	TRBJ1-6	CASSLVLSGDNSPLHF	TGTGCCAGCAGCTTGGTACTCTCGGGCGATAATTCACCCCTCCACTTT
TRBD1	TRBV9	.	TRBJ1-1	CASSGGQAGMNTEAFF	TGTGCCAGCAGCGGGGGACAGGCTGGGATGAACACTGAAGCTTTCTTT
TRBD1	TRBV18	.	TRBJ2-7	CASHRTGATEQYF	TGTGCCAGCCATAGGACAGGGGCGACCGAGCAGTACTTC
TRBD1	TRBV24-1	.	TRBJ2-1	CATRTGQGDEQFF	TGTGCCACCAGGACAGGGCAAGGGGATGAGCAGTTCTTC